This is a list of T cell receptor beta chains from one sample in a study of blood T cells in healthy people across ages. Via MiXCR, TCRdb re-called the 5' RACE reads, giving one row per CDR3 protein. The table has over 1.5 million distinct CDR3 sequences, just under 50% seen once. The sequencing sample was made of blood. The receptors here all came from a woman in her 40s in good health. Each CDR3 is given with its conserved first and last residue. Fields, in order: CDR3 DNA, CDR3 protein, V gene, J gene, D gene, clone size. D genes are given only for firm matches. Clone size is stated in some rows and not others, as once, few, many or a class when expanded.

CDR3nt: TGTGCCAGCAGCGTGGCAGGGGGTTCGTTAAACATTCAGTACTTC
CDR3aa: CASSVAGGSLNIQYF
v_gene: TRBV9
j_gene: TRBJ2-4
d_gene: TRBD1
abundance: NA

CDR3nt: TGCGCCAGCAGCCAAGAAACAGGGGGCTCCTACAATGAGCAGTACTTC
CDR3aa: CASSQETGGSYNEQYF
v_gene: TRBV4-1
j_gene: TRBJ2-7
d_gene: TRBD1
abundance: NA

CDR3nt: TGTGCCAGCAGCCCCGGACGGGGTAAGGTAGATACGCAGTATTTT
CDR3aa: CASSPGRGKVDTQYF
v_gene: TRBV6-5
j_gene: TRBJ2-3
d_gene: NA
abundance: NA

CDR3nt: TGCAGCGTTCTTGGTAGCGGGTACCCAGATACGCAGTATTTT
CDR3aa: CSVLGSGYPDTQYF
v_gene: TRBV29-1
j_gene: TRBJ2-3
d_gene: TRBD2
abundance: NA

CDR3nt: TGCAGTTCATTTAACGAGCAGGGGGGCCCCACAGATACGCAGTATTTT
CDR3aa: CSSFNEQGGPTDTQYF
v_gene: TRBV20-1
j_gene: TRBJ2-3
d_gene: NA
abundance: once

CDR3nt: TGTGCCAGCAGCTCGACTTACTCAGATACGCAGTATTTT
CDR3aa: CASSSTYSDTQYF
v_gene: TRBV7-3
j_gene: TRBJ2-3
d_gene: NA
abundance: few

CDR3nt: TGTGCCAGCAGCTTAGATGACGGCTCCTACGAGCAGTACTTC
CDR3aa: CASSLDDGSYEQYF
v_gene: TRBV7-9
j_gene: TRBJ2-7
d_gene: NA
abundance: few

CDR3nt: TGTGCCAGCAGCTTAGTGGTCGGGATTGTTGCAGATACGCAGTATTTT
CDR3aa: CASSLVVGIVADTQYF
v_gene: TRBV7-9
j_gene: TRBJ2-3
d_gene: NA
abundance: NA

CDR3nt: TGTGCCAGTACCGTGGGCAGGGACCTCTACAATGAGCAGTTCTTC
CDR3aa: CASTVGRDLYNEQFF
v_gene: TRBV19
j_gene: TRBJ2-1
d_gene: NA
abundance: NA

CDR3nt: TGTGCCAGCAGCTCCGGACAGTCACCGAATCAGCCCCGGCATTTT
CDR3aa: CASSSGQSPNQPRHF
v_gene: TRBV11-2
j_gene: TRBJ1-5
d_gene: NA
abundance: NA

CDR3nt: TGCAGTGCTATAGACAGGGGATCTGGGGCCAACGTCCTGACTTTC
CDR3aa: CSAIDRGSGANVLTF
v_gene: TRBV20-1
j_gene: TRBJ2-6
d_gene: TRBD1
abundance: NA

CDR3nt: TGCAGCGTTGAATTGTCCTTCTTGTCTGGGGACGAGCAGTACTTC
CDR3aa: CSVELSFLSGDEQYF
v_gene: TRBV29-1
j_gene: TRBJ2-7
d_gene: NA
abundance: few

CDR3nt: TGTGCCAGCAGGGCTAGCGGATCAGAGACCCAGTACTTC
CDR3aa: CASRASGSETQYF
v_gene: TRBV7-2
j_gene: TRBJ2-5
d_gene: TRBD2
abundance: NA

CDR3nt: TGCGCCAGCAGCTTGGACCTTTTAAACTACAATGAGCAGTTCTTC
CDR3aa: CASSLDLLNYNEQFF
v_gene: TRBV5-1
j_gene: TRBJ2-1
d_gene: NA
abundance: NA

CDR3nt: TGTGCCAGCTTGGGGACTAGCGGGGTTCCACACAATGAGCAGTTCTTC
CDR3aa: CASLGTSGVPHNEQFF
v_gene: TRBV7-2
j_gene: TRBJ2-1
d_gene: TRBD2
abundance: NA

CDR3nt: TGTGCCAGCAGTGAAGCGGCAGGGGTTTTCTACGAGCAGTACTTC
CDR3aa: CASSEAAGVFYEQYF
v_gene: TRBV6-1
j_gene: TRBJ2-7
d_gene: NA
abundance: NA

CDR3nt: TGTGCCAGCAGCGTAGGGACCGCCCGGGGGTTTTACGAGCAGTACTTC
CDR3aa: CASSVGTARGFYEQYF
v_gene: TRBV9
j_gene: TRBJ2-7
d_gene: NA
abundance: NA

CDR3nt: TGTGCCAGCAGCCCATGGGGAGCTAACTATGGCTACACCTTC
CDR3aa: CASSPWGANYGYTF
v_gene: TRBV3-1
j_gene: TRBJ1-2
d_gene: NA
abundance: NA

CDR3nt: TGTGCCAGCAGCACTGCCAAGACGGGATCCTACGAGCAGTACTTC
CDR3aa: CASSTAKTGSYEQYF
v_gene: TRBV7-9
j_gene: TRBJ2-7
d_gene: NA
abundance: once

CDR3nt: TGCAGTAACCGAGCGGGGGGCGTAGAGACCCAGTACTTC
CDR3aa: CSNRAGGVETQYF
v_gene: TRBV20-1
j_gene: TRBJ2-5
d_gene: TRBD2
abundance: NA

CDR3nt: TGTGCCAGCAGCTTAGAGCAAAGAGTGGAGAGCGAGCAGTACTTC
CDR3aa: CASSLEQRVESEQYF
v_gene: TRBV7-2
j_gene: TRBJ2-7
d_gene: NA
abundance: NA

CDR3nt: TGTGCCAGCTCACCTCCGGGACCGCGGGATGAAAAACTGTTTTTT
CDR3aa: CASSPPGPRDEKLFF
v_gene: TRBV18
j_gene: TRBJ1-4
d_gene: NA
abundance: NA

CDR3nt: TGCAGTGCTGGCACCCGACTAGCGGGGGTAGAGACCCAGTACTTC
CDR3aa: CSAGTRLAGVETQYF
v_gene: TRBV20-1
j_gene: TRBJ2-5
d_gene: TRBD2
abundance: NA

CDR3nt: TGTGCCAGCAGCTTTGTGCCGGGGGGCAATGAGCAGTTCTTC
CDR3aa: CASSFVPGGNEQFF
v_gene: TRBV7-9
j_gene: TRBJ2-1
d_gene: TRBD2
abundance: NA

CDR3nt: TGCGCCAGCAGCCAAGATGATTTGATTGGCGGAACAGGAGGCTCCGAGACCCAGTACTTC
CDR3aa: CASSQDDLIGGTGGSETQYF
v_gene: TRBV4-3
j_gene: TRBJ2-5
d_gene: NA
abundance: few

CDR3nt: TGTGCCAGCGCACCGGGACAGGAAGAGACCCAGTACTTC
CDR3aa: CASAPGQEETQYF
v_gene: TRBV18
j_gene: TRBJ2-5
d_gene: TRBD1
abundance: NA

CDR3nt: TGTGCCAGCAGACACGGACTAGCGGCCGAGCAGTACTTC
CDR3aa: CASRHGLAAEQYF
v_gene: TRBV9
j_gene: TRBJ2-7
d_gene: TRBD2
abundance: NA

CDR3nt: TGTGCCAGCAGCTTTACTAGCGGACCTCAGTTCTTC
CDR3aa: CASSFTSGPQFF
v_gene: TRBV7-2
j_gene: TRBJ2-1
d_gene: TRBD2
abundance: few

CDR3nt: TGCAGCGTGGCTCCAAAGTCTGACTATGACTACACCTTC
CDR3aa: CSVAPKSDYDYTF
v_gene: TRBV29-1
j_gene: TRBJ1-2
d_gene: NA
abundance: NA

CDR3nt: TGTGCCACCAGCAGGCAGGGAGTAAGCTATGGCTACACCTTC
CDR3aa: CATSRQGVSYGYTF
v_gene: TRBV15
j_gene: TRBJ1-2
d_gene: NA
abundance: few

CDR3nt: TGCAGCGCCCAGGCTCCAGATACGCAGTATTTT
CDR3aa: CSAQAPDTQYF
v_gene: TRBV20-1
j_gene: TRBJ2-3
d_gene: NA
abundance: NA

CDR3nt: TGTGCCAGCAGCTATTCGGACTTGGGGGTCAGGTCCTACAATGAGCAGTTCTTC
CDR3aa: CASSYSDLGVRSYNEQFF
v_gene: TRBV7-9
j_gene: TRBJ2-1
d_gene: NA
abundance: NA

CDR3nt: TGTGCCAGCAGTCTCACCCTAACCTACGAGCAGTACTTC
CDR3aa: CASSLTLTYEQYF
v_gene: TRBV2
j_gene: TRBJ2-7
d_gene: NA
abundance: many

CDR3nt: TGTGCCAGCAGCTTTACGGCACCCGGGGATGGAGATACGCAGTATTTT
CDR3aa: CASSFTAPGDGDTQYF
v_gene: TRBV7-6
j_gene: TRBJ2-3
d_gene: NA
abundance: NA

CDR3nt: TGTGCCGGCAGCCAAGTTGTCGGGGGGGAAGAGACCCAGTACTTC
CDR3aa: CAGSQVVGGEETQYF
v_gene: TRBV4-2
j_gene: TRBJ2-5
d_gene: TRBD2
abundance: NA

CDR3nt: TGTGCCAGCAGTTATAGTAAGGGACTAGCGGGCAGGAGATACAATGAGCAGTTCTTC
CDR3aa: CASSYSKGLAGRRYNEQFF
v_gene: TRBV13
j_gene: TRBJ2-1
d_gene: TRBD2
abundance: few

CDR3nt: TGTGCCACCCAGAGACAGGGCGAAAGCACAGATACGCAGTATTTT
CDR3aa: CATQRQGESTDTQYF
v_gene: TRBV15
j_gene: TRBJ2-3
d_gene: TRBD1
abundance: few

CDR3nt: TGTGCCAGCAGCTTCCAAGTGATCGGCGATGAGCAGTTCTTC
CDR3aa: CASSFQVIGDEQFF
v_gene: TRBV7-2
j_gene: TRBJ2-1
d_gene: NA
abundance: NA

CDR3nt: TGTGCCAGCAGTGACCCCTTTCGACAAGGTGAAGCTTTCTTT
CDR3aa: CASSDPFRQGEAFF
v_gene: TRBV25-1
j_gene: TRBJ1-1
d_gene: NA
abundance: NA

CDR3nt: TGTGCCAGCTCACCACAACGGGCCTCTGGGGCCAACGTCCTGACTTTC
CDR3aa: CASSPQRASGANVLTF
v_gene: TRBV18
j_gene: TRBJ2-6
d_gene: NA
abundance: NA